This T cell receptor beta chain was captured by sequencing in a study of CD8 T cells in ankylosing spondylitis. This clonotype has at least ten counts. Its antigen is as yet unknown. Findings and caveats of the study: The study identified a TCR beta motif of under ten highly homologous variants that appeared characteristic of ankylosing spondylitis blood. Matched ankylosing spondylitis synovial fluid reportedly contained a significantly enriched population of disease-linked clones.

Germline lookup yields CDR1 ENHRY and CDR2 SYGVKD. With 4 bases removed from V and 1 base from J, the gap between germline ends came to 10 bases. The CDR3 loop spans 15 amino acids. As the method for making TCR beta libraries, quantitative 5'-RACE with molecular barcodes was used. TCRdb itself ran the 5' RACE reads through MiXCR, one entry per CDR3 protein. The sample includes more than 150,000 distinct CDR3 sequences, approximately 12% of them seen just once. The sequenced sample was blood, either unsorted or a sorted T cell fraction (not recorded which). The chain carries TRBV10-3 and TRBJ2-2; D call uncertain. The source is a female donor with ankylosing spondylitis or in good health (not recorded which). Here the CDR3 DNA reads TGTGCCATCAGTGGAGGCAGCTTGAACACCGGGGAGCTGTTTTTT. Encoded protein: CAISGGSLNTGELFF.